This T cell receptor (beta chain) was profiled in a study of CXCR3-negative and CXCR3-positive naive CD8 T cells. Study-wide results and caveats: Much lower diversity was found in memory CD8+ cells, while both naive subsets had comparably high diversity.

On this clonotype itself: Its cognate antigen is unknown.

Via 5' RACE with UMI labels, TRB cDNA libraries were prepared. TCRdb re-called the 5' RACE reads and catalogs CDR3 proteins one per entry, DNA excluded. The sample has about 43,000 distinct CDR3 sequences; the top ten hold roughly 10%. Researchers sorted roughly 310,000 cells of each CD8+ T cell subset in triplicate. The CDR3 covers 11 residues. CDR1 is SGHRS and CDR2 is YFSETQ in the germline V gene. This sequence joins TRBV5-1 and TRBJ1-1; the TRBD1 assignment by TCRdb is unverifiable without DNA. Source material: memory CD8+ T cells from blood. The sequence came from a human donor in good health. Some clones in this sample may be carry-over from other donors' samples. CDR3 sequence: CASSPTGEAFF.